The next 18 T cell receptor beta chains were all read from a single sample in a study of human T cells and chemical hapten exposure. Extraction yielded total RNA from whole blood (unfractionated). TCRdb fed the 5' RACE reads into MiXCR, producing one record per CDR3 protein. The table lists about 140,000 distinct CDR3 sequences, roughly 4% of them singletons. Source of these receptors: a female donor in good health.

This clonotype was seen ten or more times. V and J are TRBV11-1 and TRBJ2-7; D gene unclear. This CDR3 comprises 12 residues. Germline V gene sequence: CDR1 SGHAT, CDR2 FQDESV (reference sequence). The ends were cut back, 5 bases at V and 2 bases at J, with 7 bases in the middle. The CDR3 sequence: CASSGATYEQYF. The CDR3 nucleotides read TGTGCCAGCAGCGGCGCGACCTACGAGCAGTACTTC. The full variable domain, in which reference TRBV11-1 and TRBJ2-7 provide the parts outside the CDR3, is EAEVAQSPRYKITEKSQAVAFWCDPISGHATLYWYRQILGQGPELLVQFQDESVVDDSQLPKDRFSAERLKGVDSTLKIQPAELGDSAMYLCASSGATYEQYFGPGTRLTVT.

This clonotype occurred many times. CDR3 sequence reads: CASSLQGATNEKLFF. CDR3 DNA sequence: TGTGCCAGCAGCCTGCAGGGGGCAACTAATGAAAAACTGTTTTTT. The chain joins TRBV7-2 to TRBJ1-4, with 7 bases aligning to TRBD1. The CDR3 loop spans 15 amino acids. Germline trimming cut 5 bases from V and 0 bases from J; bases unmatched to any gene: 3. Germline CDR1 and CDR2: SGHTA and FQGNSA.

This clonotype came up many times. J is TRBJ1-1 and V is TRBV29-1; D is perhaps TRBD1 (6 bases). This CDR3 region has 12 residues. Per germline, CDR1 SQVTM and CDR2 ANQGSEA. Between the trimmed V and J ends, which lost 8 bases and 6 bases, there was a span of 16 bases. The CDR3 DNA reads as TGCAGCACCCGAGGGGGGGGTGCTGAAGCTTTCTTT. Protein product: CSTRGGGAEAFF.

This clonotype appeared many times. The chain employs TRBV18 and TRBJ2-7; weak D call: TRBD2 (6 bases). Germline V CDR1 and CDR2: KGHSH, LQKENI. V was cut by 1 base and J by 6 bases, with 13 bases left in between. This CDR3 is built from 14 residues. CDR3 nucleotides: TGTGCCAGCTCACCACGACTAGAGGGAACCGAGCAGTACTTC. It encodes CASSPRLEGTEQYF. Full variable domain (missing parts from reference TRBV18 and TRBJ2-7): NAGVMQNPRHLVRRRGQEARLRCSPMKGHSHVYWYRQLPEEGLKFMVYLQKENIIDESGMPKERFSAEFPKEGPSILRIQQVVRGDSAAYFCASSPRLEGTEQYFGPGTRLTVT.

This chain links TRBV7-2 with TRBJ2-1; D possibly uses TRBD1 or TRBD2 (5 bases each). The germline V gene has CDR1 SGHTA and CDR2 FQGNSA. The V and J ends lost 1 base and 8 bases respectively, with 9 bases between them. This CDR3 is built from 13 residues. In DNA form, the CDR3 reads TGTGCCAGCAGCTTAGGGGGACCGTATGAGCAGTTCTTC. Its translation: CASSLGGPYEQFF.

This clonotype was recorded a few times. V and J are TRBV3-1 and TRBJ2-5; D is possibly TRBD1 (6 bases). Trimming took 3 bases from V and 4 from J, leaving 12 bases between them. Germline V gene sequence: CDR1 LGHDT, CDR2 YNNKEL (reference sequence). This CDR3 spans 14 amino acids. CDR3 amino acids: CASSHVRTAETQYF. CDR3 DNA: TGTGCCAGCAGCCATGTCCGGACAGCAGAGACCCAGTACTTC.

V is TRBV5-1 and J is TRBJ2-5, with D possibly matching TRBD2 (7 bases). Per the germline V gene, CDR1 is SGHRS and CDR2 is YFSETQ. Trimming removed 3 bases from V and 2 bases from J, with 20 bases in between. The CDR3 spans 17 residues. The CDR3 here is CASSSGDYQKIQETQYF. The DNA of the CDR3 is TGCGCCAGCAGCTCAGGGGACTACCAGAAAATTCAAGAGACCCAGTACTTC.

This clonotype has a handful of counts. V is TRBV20-1 and J is TRBJ1-2, with 7 bases identical to TRBD1. The length of the CDR3 is 14 residues. The V gene end was trimmed by 5 bases and the J gene end by 3 bases; junction bases not matched to a gene: 9. Germline CDR1 is DFQATT and CDR2 is SNEGSKA (reference sequence). CDR3 sequence: CSASARDRDYGYTF. The CDR3 coding sequence is TGCAGTGCTTCGGCCAGAGACAGGGACTATGGCTACACCTTC.

This clonotype occurred many times. The V gene is TRBV12-3 or TRBV12-4, the J gene TRBJ2-3; D possibly corresponds to TRBD2 (5 bases). V was shortened by 3 bases and J by 6 bases, with 10 bases between the two germline ends. This CDR3 comprises 13 residues. DNA of the CDR3: TGTGCCAGCAGTTTCCGGGGAGAGGATACGCAGTATTTT. Protein product: CASSFRGEDTQYF.

This clonotype appeared many times. The CDR3 here is CASSPYRTVNTEAFF. For the CDR3, the DNA is TGTGCCAGCAGCCCGTACAGGACAGTAAACACTGAAGCTTTCTTT. The V and J genes are TRBV7-9 and TRBJ1-1; weak D call: TRBD1 (6 bases). The CDR3 length is 15 residues. V was cut by 5 bases and J by 2 bases, with 15 bases left in between. Germline CDR1 and CDR2: SEHNR and FQNEAQ (reference sequence).

This clonotype was recorded many times. The chain joins TRBV7-8 to TRBJ1-5; no definite D call. The V gene lost 1 base and the J gene lost 5 bases, with 12 bases spanning the gap. The CDR3 is 15 residues long. The germline V gene encodes CDR1 SGHVS and CDR2 FQNEAQ. This chain's CDR3 is CASSLGQLFDQPQHF. CDR3 coding DNA: TGTGCCAGCAGCTTAGGTCAGCTGTTTGATCAGCCCCAGCATTTT.

This clonotype was counted at least ten times. The chain links TRBV5-1 to TRBJ1-1; unclear D gene. Germline lookup yields CDR1 SGHRS and CDR2 YFSETQ. The CDR3 loop spans 19 amino acids. Trimming stripped 0 bases from V and 1 base from J, with 22 bases between. The CDR3 DNA sequence: TGCGCCAGCAGCTTGGAAGGGAGGATCTTGACACATAAGAACACTGAAGCTTTCTTT. It translates to CASSLEGRILTHKNTEAFF. Full variable domain (remainder filled in from reference TRBV5-1 and TRBJ1-1): KAGVTQTPRYLIKTRGQQVTLSCSPISGHRSVSWYQQTPGQGLQFLFEYFSETQRNKGNFPGRFSGRQFSNSRSEMNVSTLELGDSALYLCASSLEGRILTHKNTEAFFGQGTRLTVV.

This clonotype was seen at least ten times. The chain has TRBV7-9 and TRBJ1-2; 7 positions agree with TRBD1. V lost 4 bases, J lost 6 bases, and 5 bases stayed unmatched. The CDR3 is made up of 13 amino acids. CDR1 and CDR2 from the germline V gene are SEHNR and FQNEAQ (reference sequence). CDR3 nucleotides: TGTGCCAGCAGCTACACAGGGGTAGATGGCTACACCTTC. Its protein product is CASSYTGVDGYTF.

Concerning this clonotype: One end of the junction varies from germline; a read error may be responsible. The rearrangement uses TRBV6-2 or TRBV6-3 and TRBJ2-7; D ambiguous. The germline V gene encodes CDR1 MNHEY and CDR2 SVGEGT. This CDR3 has 14 residues. This CDR3 reads CASSPGSFSDEQYF. The CDR3, as DNA: TGTGCCAGCAGTCCGGGCAGTTTCTCCGACGAGCAGTACTTC.

For the CDR3, the DNA is TGTGCCAGCAGCTCACCCTCGCCCGGAAACACCATATATTTT. Translated, it gives CASSSPSPGNTIYF. The V call is TRBV28, the J call TRBJ1-3; D gene uncertain. The V gene's germline CDR1 is MDHEN and CDR2 SYDVKM. With 6 bases removed from V and 4 bases from J, the gap between germline ends came to 13 bases. The CDR3 sequence is 14 residues long.

This clonotype has just a few counts. The CDR3 region has the DNA TGCAGTGCTAGACACGGACAGGGGGAATCACCCCTCCACTTT. Its translation is CSARHGQGESPLHF. The chain employs TRBV20-1 and TRBJ1-6; 10 bases map to TRBD1. Germline V CDR1 and CDR2: DFQATT, SNEGSKA (reference sequence). J lost 10 bases, V lost 2 bases, and 5 bases had no gene match. The CDR3 is 14 residues long.

This clonotype was counted ten times or more. CDR3 region: CASRDSLTEAFF. The DNA of the CDR3 is TGTGCCAGCAGGGACAGTCTGACTGAAGCTTTCTTT. This chain joins TRBV2 and TRBJ1-1; tentative D call: TRBD1 (6 bases). Germline assignment: CDR1 SNHLY and CDR2 FYNNEI. Trimming stripped 6 bases from V and 5 bases from J, with 10 bases between. This CDR3 spans 12 amino acids.

This clonotype showed up many times. The chain employs TRBV5-1 and TRBJ2-3; 8 positions agree with TRBD2. V lost 6 bases and J lost 2; bases outside the gene matches: 11. The CDR3 consists of 16 residues. Germline loops: CDR1 SGHRS, CDR2 YFSETQ. CDR3 amino acids: CASTRLRGGPTDTQYF. CDR3 nucleotide sequence: TGCGCCAGCACCCGCTTGCGCGGGGGGCCCACAGATACGCAGTATTTT.